This passage covers 9 T cell receptor beta chains from one sample sequenced in a study of T cell responses to AZD1222 COVID-19 vaccine (dated by TCRdb to the early 2020s). The sample's time point label is to be understood as: baseline before first vaccination. Library preparation used the immunoSEQ multiplex PCR assay. TCRdb obtained this table from immuneACCESS and retained in-frame rearrangements with V and J assigned. These tables miss some clones; where compared with another copy, unresolved V genes account for less than half of the shortfall, and the remainder is unexplained. Here the sample has roughly 100,000 clones; 82% occur a single time. Clones ranked in the top ten supply 4.5% to 6% of the sample. Material: peripheral blood, obtained on day 0 of AZD1222 vaccination. The receptors here all came from an adult in good health.

This chain connects TRBV3-1 (or the pseudogene TRBV3-2) to TRBJ1-2; no firm D call. The V end was cut by 1 base, the J end by 4 bases, with 10 bases between. Germline V CDR1 and CDR2: LGHDT, YNNKEL (reference sequence). This CDR3 comprises 14 residues. CDR3 sequence: CASSQGVSFYGYTF. The CDR3 nucleotides read TGTGCCAGCAGCCAAGGGGTCAGCTTCTATGGCTACACCTTC.

The count of this clone is one. This rearrangement joins TRBV3-1 (or the pseudogene TRBV3-2) to TRBJ1-4; D call uncertain. The CDR3 is made up of 14 amino acids. The V gene's germline CDR1 is LGHDT and CDR2 YNNKEL (reference sequence). Between the trimmed V and J ends, which lost 1 base and 8 bases, there was a span of 11 bases. The chain's CDR3 is CASSQVETREKLFF. CDR3 nucleotide sequence: TGTGCCAGCAGCCAAGTTGAGACTCGAGAAAAACTGTTTTTT.

The V and J genes are TRBV4-1 and TRBJ1-5; D gene unclear. The CDR3 runs 14 residues. With 0 bases removed from V and 6 bases from J, the gap between germline ends came to 9 bases. Germline lookup yields CDR1 MGHRA and CDR2 YSYEKL. The DNA for the CDR3 is TGCGCCAGCAGCCAAGAGCAGGTGGGTCAGCCCCAGCATTTT. Protein product: CASSQEQVGQPQHF.

The genes are TRBV19 and TRBJ1-1, with D unresolved. The CDR3 loop spans 14 amino acids. The germline V gene encodes CDR1 LNHDA and CDR2 SQIVND (reference sequence). V shed 4 bases and J shed 3 bases, with 12 bases lying between them. This CDR3 reads CASSTEFRDTEAFF. The CDR3 DNA is TGTGCCAGTAGTACCGAGTTTAGGGACACTGAAGCTTTCTTT.

V is TRBV6-2 or TRBV6-3 and J is TRBJ1-5, with TRBD1 as a possible D gene (6 bases). Germline V CDR1 and CDR2: MNHEY, SVGEGT. CDR3 length equals 15 residues. V was clipped by 2 bases and J by 11 bases, with 19 bases between them. The CDR3 DNA sequence: TGTGCCAGCAGTTACCGACCCCTGGCAGGGGTAGCCCAGCATTTT. Encoded protein: CASSYRPLAGVAQHF.

The V and J genes are TRBV6-5 and TRBJ1-1; TRBD1 is a possible D gene (5 bases). Germline V lookup: CDR1 MNHEY, CDR2 SVGAGI. CDR3 length: 13 amino acids. Trimming removed 7 bases at V and 2 bases at J, with 11 bases between. CDR3 sequence (DNA): TGTGCCAGCACCGGGGGGAGCAACACTGAAGCTTTCTTT. Encoded protein: CASTGGSNTEAFF.

This clone was observed once. As DNA, the CDR3 is TGCGCCAGCAGCCAAGAGGGCGGGGGGGCTGGAACAGATACGCAGTATTTT. The encoded protein is CASSQEGGGAGTDTQYF. V is TRBV4-3 and J is TRBJ2-3; 9 bases line up with TRBD2. Germline CDR1 is LGHNA and CDR2 is YSLEER. This CDR3 has 17 amino acids. Trimming removed 0 bases from V and 3 bases from J; junction bases left unmatched: 7.

This chain links TRBV10-3 with TRBJ1-3; TRBD1 is a possible D gene (6 bases). Germline V lookup: CDR1 ENHRY, CDR2 SYGVKD. The ends were cut back, 11 bases at V and 3 bases at J, with 11 bases in the middle. The CDR3 covers 12 residues. The CDR3 DNA reads as TGTGCCGGAAGGGGGGATGGAAACACCATATATTTT. The encoded protein is CAGRGDGNTIYF.

The chain combines TRBV27 with TRBJ1-1; the match to TRBD1 covers 11 bases. The length of the CDR3 is 14 residues. The ends lost 7 bases at V and 5 bases at J; junction bases unmatched: 6. Germline CDR1 MNHEY, CDR2 SMNVEV (reference sequence). Here the CDR3 reads CASTGTGGNTEAFF. For the CDR3, the DNA is TGTGCCAGCACCGGGACAGGGGGGAATACTGAAGCTTTCTTT.